One T cell receptor beta chain is described in this entry. Its specific antigen is unknown. Qualities for individual bases were not recorded, and no much larger clone is one base off. Trimming removed 4 bases from V and 4 bases from J, leaving 17 bases between the germline ends. CDR1 and CDR2, per the germline V gene, are SGHRS and YFSETQ. The CDR3 starts with the cysteine, ends with the phenylalanine, and has 15 residues. Of the read, only the CDR3 DNA is kept; its 45 bases are in frame from base 1. Receptor libraries were prepared by PCR. Instrument used: Illumina HiSeq 2500. To reduce PCR and sequencing biases, unique molecular identifiers were built into the TCR beta cDNA libraries. Approximately 500,000 cDNA molecules were obtained per 1 to 10 million input T cells, so each molecule approximated one T cell. Patient libraries were prepared and sequenced with the same protocol used for the earlier healthy control dataset. Samples belonging to the same batch were prepared together, multiplexed and sequenced on a shared HiSeq lane. In the authors' own workflow: MIGEC handled the raw barcoded reads, throwing out single-read molecular identifier groups before consensus assembly and CDR3 extraction. VDJtools was used for post-analysis of the clonotype tables, with diversity normalized by down-sampling every dataset to the smallest sample size. In repertoire overlap clustering, CDR3 amino acid sequences, but not nucleotide sequences, were matched to correct batch-related cross-sample contamination. TCRdb applied fastp at Q25 and MiXCR to the public reads, then kept only in-frame beta chains. Every distinct CDR3 protein forms one entry, paired with its most common genes and DNA. In this record, the V and J calls reflect TCRdb's handling and not the investigators' own analysis. Across this sample there are hundreds of thousands of distinct CDR3 sequences, with roughly 29% seen only once. Of the sample, more than 0.45% falls within the top ten clones.

This record comes from a study of post-analysis software for immune sequencing data (dated by TCRdb to about 2015). Regarding the complete study: The recorded disease courses included relapsing-remitting, secondary progressive and progressive-relapsing multiple sclerosis, and some patients had no subtype annotation. The patient repertoires were compared against approximately ten previously published healthy control repertoires obtained from donors aged about 6 to 26 years. A subset of samples was prepared in parallel using single-end sample barcoding, then pooled and co-amplified after Illumina adapter ligation. The research as a whole found: Significantly higher frequencies in patients than in controls were found for roughly five TRBV segments, including TRBV5-6, TRBV5-1 and TRBV20-1. Compared with controls, multiple sclerosis patients had significantly lower normalized Chao1 diversity, a finding suggesting substantial peripheral T-cell clonal expansion. Direct clustering with F measure showed strong co-clustering of samples prepared in the same batch, prompting a batch-effect correction. The control group was slightly older than the multiple sclerosis patient group.

To demonstrate the VDJtools post-analysis software, the study profiled TCR beta repertoires from the peripheral blood of about a dozen young patients with multiple sclerosis. The multiple sclerosis patients were children and adolescents ranging in age from about 6 to 17 years. The sequence was obtained from a girl aged 5-17 years with multiple sclerosis. In this chain, TRBV5-1 is recombined with TRBJ1-1; the D gene identity is not certain. The sequenced material came from blood. CDR3 protein: CASSPGRGGTTEAFF. The nucleotide sequence is TGCGCCAGCAGCCCAGGACGGGGAGGAACCACTGAAGCTTTCTTT.